The 14 T cell receptor beta chains below all came from one sample that was sequenced in a study of blood T cell repertoires in COVID-19. The assay was immunoSEQ multiplex PCR, and TCRdb's table has in-frame clones only and misses some. The top ten clones hold about an eighth of a sample with under 40,000 clones, 75% to 85% of them seen once. Source material: peripheral blood. These receptor sequences come from a woman in her seventies with acute or convalescent COVID-19.

The chain has TRBV28 and TRBJ1-2, with D hard to call. Trimming stripped 3 bases from V and 4 bases from J, with 15 bases between. The germline gives CDR1 MDHEN, CDR2 SYDVKM. The CDR3 runs 15 residues. The CDR3 nucleotides read TGTGCCAGCAGTTTGGCGGGTGGAGGGATCTATGGCTACACCTTC. This codes for CASSLAGGGIYGYTF.

This chain connects TRBV29-1 to TRBJ2-1; 9 bases are shared with TRBD1. Germline-derived CDR1 and CDR2 are SQVTM and ANQGSEA. The CDR3 contains 14 residues. Unmatched junction bases numbered 5, after V lost 5 bases and J lost 3 bases. In DNA, the CDR3 is TGCAGCGTTAACAGGGGGCTGGGCTACAATGAGCAGTTCTTC. Protein product: CSVNRGLGYNEQFF.

This sequence joins TRBV18 and TRBJ2-1; tentative D call: TRBD1 (6 bases). This CDR3 is built from 15 residues. V lost 3 bases and J lost 6, with 15 bases in between. In germline, CDR1 is KGHSH, CDR2 LQKENI. CDR3 protein: CASSPLEGDGNEQFF. The CDR3 bases are TGTGCCAGCTCACCCTTAGAGGGGGACGGCAATGAGCAGTTCTTC.

The chain is built from TRBV6-5 and TRBJ2-7, with D tentatively TRBD2 (6 bases). V dropped 2 bases and J dropped 5 bases, with 16 bases sitting between them. Per the germline V gene, CDR1 is MNHEY and CDR2 is SVGAGI. The length of the CDR3 is 15 residues. In DNA form, the CDR3 reads TGTGCCAGCAGTTACGGGCGGGACGGGGGAGACGAGCAGTACTTC. The encoded protein is CASSYGRDGGDEQYF.

This chain links TRBV10-3 with TRBJ2-7, with 7 bases aligning to TRBD2. After removal of 11 bases from V and 3 bases from J, the junction contained 13 bases not matched to a gene. Germline loops: CDR1 ENHRY, CDR2 SYGVKD. The CDR3 covers 14 residues. In DNA form, the CDR3 reads TGTGCCCTAAGTAGGGGCGGGGAGGGCTACGAGCAGTACTTC. Its protein product is CALSRGGEGYEQYF.

This chain uses TRBV5-5 with TRBJ1-4, with a weak D call TRBD1 (6 bases). V shed 0 bases and J shed 2 bases, with 14 bases lying between them. Germline CDR1 reads SGHKS; CDR2 reads YYEKEE (reference sequence). The CDR3 has 17 residues. The CDR3 DNA sequence: TGTGCCAGCAGCTTGGACTATGGGGGCGCGACTAATGAAAAACTGTTTTTT. This sequence encodes CASSLDYGGATNEKLFF.

The chain recombines TRBV5-5 with TRBJ2-3; 12 positions agree with TRBD2. This CDR3 is 15 amino acids long. CDR1 is SGHKS and CDR2 is YYEKEE in the germline V gene (reference sequence). With 3 bases clipped from V and 4 bases from J, the junction kept 3 bases outside the gene matches. CDR3 in DNA: TGTGCCAGCAGCTGGACTAGCGGGACCGCAGATACGCAGTATTTT. Its protein product is CASSWTSGTADTQYF.

The chain links TRBV10-1 to TRBJ2-2; no definite D call. This CDR3 region has 16 residues. Deletions cut 0 bases from V and 6 bases from J, with 14 bases between. CDR1 is WNHNN, CDR2 SYGVQD, per germline (reference sequence). The CDR3: CASSESHFRGAGELFF. CDR3 bases: TGCGCCAGCAGTGAGTCGCATTTCAGAGGCGCCGGGGAGCTGTTTTTT.

This clone came up a few times. The chain combines TRBV9 with TRBJ1-1; D possibly corresponds to TRBD1 (5 bases). The CDR3 loop spans 15 amino acids. Trimming pared 0 bases from V and 2 bases from J, leaving 11 bases between. From germline, CDR1 is SGDLS and CDR2 YYNGEE. The CDR3 loop reads CASSVGARANTEAFF. CDR3 sequence (DNA): TGTGCCAGCAGCGTAGGAGCCAGGGCCAACACTGAAGCTTTCTTT.

This clone came up a few times. The chain carries TRBV7-2 and TRBJ1-2, with TRBD1 matching over 7 bases. Germline V gene data show CDR1 as SGHTA and CDR2 as FQGNSA. J gave up 0 bases and V 6 bases, and 10 bases lay outside the gene matches. The CDR3 extends over 16 amino acids. The CDR3 here is CASRSGTASTNYGYTF. The CDR3 DNA reads as TGTGCCAGCAGATCCGGGACAGCCTCTACTAACTATGGCTACACCTTC.

V and J are TRBV7-2 and TRBJ2-5; D uncertain. Trimming removed 10 bases at V and 0 bases at J, with 12 bases between. Germline V gene sequence: CDR1 SGHTA, CDR2 FQGNSA. The CDR3 runs 13 residues. DNA of the CDR3: TGTGCCACCGCTATAACTTACCAAGAGACCCAGTACTTC. Encoded protein: CATAITYQETQYF.

The gene calls are TRBV5-6 and TRBJ2-2; 12 bases map to TRBD2. Losses at the gene ends were 1 base for V and 7 bases for J; bases not matched to a gene: 14. CDR3 length: 19 residues. Germline V lookup: CDR1 SGHDT, CDR2 YYEEEE. CDR3 nucleotides: TGTGCCAGCAGCTTGTTCGTTGAGACTAGCGGGAGATTAGGCGGGGAGCTGTTTTTT. Protein product: CASSLFVETSGRLGGELFF.

The gene calls are TRBV7-2 and TRBJ2-5, with 10 bases aligning to TRBD1. Germline V gives CDR1 SGHTA, CDR2 FQGNSA. Unmatched junction bases numbered 4, after V lost 3 bases and J lost 3 bases. This CDR3 has 15 residues. CDR3 DNA sequence: TGTGCCAGCAGCTTCGCCGGGACAGGGGAAGAGACCCAGTACTTC. It yields the protein CASSFAGTGEETQYF. The variable domain in full, with the rest retrieved from reference TRBV7-2 and TRBJ2-5, is GAGVSQSPSNKVTEKGKDVELRCDPISGHTALYWYRQSLGQGLEFLIYFQGNSAPDKSGLPSDRFSAERTGGSVSTLTIQRTQQEDSAVYLCASSFAGTGEETQYFGPGTRLLVL.

This clone was seen more than once but under ten times. This chain connects TRBV6-5 to TRBJ1-3, with 9 bases that match TRBD1. Trimming cost V 5 bases and J 4 bases; bases outside gene matches: 6. The CDR3 runs 15 residues. CDR1 MNHEY and CDR2 SVGAGI come from the germline V gene. CDR3 bases: TGTGCCAGCAGTAGAGCCGGGACAGGGGGAAACACCATATATTTT. It translates to CASSRAGTGGNTIYF.